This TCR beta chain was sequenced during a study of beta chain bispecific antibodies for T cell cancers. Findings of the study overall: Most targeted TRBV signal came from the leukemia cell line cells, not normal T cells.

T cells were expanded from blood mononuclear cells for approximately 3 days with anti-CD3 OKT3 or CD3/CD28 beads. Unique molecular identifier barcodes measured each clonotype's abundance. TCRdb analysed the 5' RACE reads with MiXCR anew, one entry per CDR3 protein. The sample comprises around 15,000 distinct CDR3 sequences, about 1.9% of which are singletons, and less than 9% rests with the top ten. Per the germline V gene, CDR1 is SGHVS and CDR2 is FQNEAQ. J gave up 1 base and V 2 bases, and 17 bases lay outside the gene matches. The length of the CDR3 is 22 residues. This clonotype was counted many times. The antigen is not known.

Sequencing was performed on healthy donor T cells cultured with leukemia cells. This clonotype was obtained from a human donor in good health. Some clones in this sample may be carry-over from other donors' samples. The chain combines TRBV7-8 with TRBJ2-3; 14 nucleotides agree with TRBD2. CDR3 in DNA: TGTGCCAGCAGCTTAACCGGGGGACTAGCGGGGGCCTGGGGGGTGGGCACAGATACGCAGTATTTT. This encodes CASSLTGGLAGAWGVGTDTQYF.